Detailed here is one T cell receptor (beta chain). This record belongs to a study of cytomegalovirus exposure and HLA in healthy donors. Researchers ran the PCR with 60 Vbeta and 13 Jbeta primers. Profiling relied on immunoSEQ multiplex PCR, and the TCRdb table lists in-frame clones only, not all of them. This sample carries 64,000 or so clones, roughly 70% of them seen once, and the ten largest clones take roughly 10%. Trimming at V came to 2 bases and at J to 7 bases, leaving 5 bases not matched to a gene. Germline V CDR1 and CDR2: SNHLY, FYNNEI. This CDR3 has 14 amino acids. This sequence originates from a woman between 45 and 60 years old in good health and CMV-seropositive. Sequencing was done on a sample of PBMCs. This chain uses TRBV2 with TRBJ1-2, with TRBD1 matching 9 bases. The CDR3 DNA sequence: TGTGCCAGCAGTGAACGGGGACAGGGCGGTGGCTACACCTTC. Protein: CASSERGQGGGYTF. Supplemented by reference TRBV2 and TRBJ1-2, the full variable domain reads EPEVTQTPSHQVTQMGQEVILRCVPISNHLYFYWYRQILGQKVEFLVSFYNNEISEKSEIFDDQFSVERPDGSNFTLKIRSTKLEDSAMYFCASSERGQGGGYTFGSGTRLTVV.